This TCR beta chain was retrieved from a study of cytomegalovirus exposure and HLA in healthy donors. Study-level information: HLA-typed donors were the source of roughly 80 million unique TCRs held in an early data release.

Study results and caveats: Donor immune exposure was known only as CMV serostatus.

60 Vbeta and 13 Jbeta primers were used in PCR. Measured with immunoSEQ multiplex PCR; TCRdb has only the in-frame clones, and not every one. In all, the sample yields 170,000 or so clones. The germline V gene has CDR1 LNHDA and CDR2 SQIVND (reference sequence). This CDR3 is built from 13 residues. Trimming shortened V by 7 bases and J by 6 bases, and 13 bases separated the two germline ends. Comments on this clone: The target antigen is unknown.

This rearrangement joins TRBV19 to TRBJ1-5, with TRBD1 as a possible D gene (6 bases). The source of this sequence is a man younger than 45 in good health and CMV-seronegative. Sequenced: PBMCs. CDR3 loop: CASNPSRGQPQHF. The CDR3 DNA reads TGTGCCAGTAACCCCTCCAGGGGTCAGCCCCAGCATTTT. The variable domain in full, with the rest retrieved from reference TRBV19 and TRBJ1-5, is DGGITQSPKYLFRKEGQNVTLSCEQNLNHDAMYWYRQDPGQGLRLIYYSQIVNDFQKGDIAEGYSVSREKKESFPLTVTSAQKNPTAFYLCASNPSRGQPQHFGDGTRLSIL.